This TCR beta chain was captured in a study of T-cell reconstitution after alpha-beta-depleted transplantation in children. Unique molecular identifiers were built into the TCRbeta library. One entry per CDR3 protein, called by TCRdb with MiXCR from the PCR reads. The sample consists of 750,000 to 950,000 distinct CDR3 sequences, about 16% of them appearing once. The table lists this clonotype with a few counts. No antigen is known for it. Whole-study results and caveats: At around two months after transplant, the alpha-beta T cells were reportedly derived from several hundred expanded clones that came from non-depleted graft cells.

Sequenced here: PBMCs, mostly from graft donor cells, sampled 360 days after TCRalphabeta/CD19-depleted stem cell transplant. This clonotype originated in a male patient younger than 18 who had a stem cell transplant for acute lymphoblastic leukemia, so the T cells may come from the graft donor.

The CDR3 sequence: CSASQGAFQQETQYF. CDR3 DNA: TGCAGTGCTAGTCAGGGGGCCTTCCAACAAGAGACCCAGTACTTC. The chain is built from TRBV20-1 and TRBJ2-5; 8 bases are a match to TRBD1. The CDR3 has 15 residues. In germline, CDR1 is DFQATT, CDR2 SNEGSKA (reference sequence). J was trimmed by 2 bases and V by 3 bases; bases with no gene match: 8.